The clone carrying this T cell receptor beta chain was detected only a few times. Described time point: 2015-2016 season, 7 days after influenza vaccination. Cells are cTfh (non-naive CD4+CXCR5+PD-1+), split by ICOS and CD38 into double-positive or double-negative. These data belong to a study of follicular helper T cells after annual influenza vaccination. Per germline, CDR1 SGHAT and CDR2 FQDESV (reference sequence). Between the trimmed V and J ends, which lost 5 bases and 4 bases, there was a span of 11 bases. This CDR3 spans 13 amino acids. TCRdb's copy holds only in-frame clones and misses some; the assay was immunoSEQ multiplex PCR. The sample carries about 10,000 clones, more than 80% recorded once.

The sample here was CXCR5+ CD38- circulating T follicular helper cells from blood, taken 7 days after influenza vaccination. Documented subset: circulating Tfh, non-naive CD4+CXCR5+PD-1+ (ICOS+CD38+ or ICOS-CD38-). The rearrangement uses TRBV11-1 and TRBJ1-2; weak D call: TRBD1 (5 bases). This sequence originates from an adult who received the influenza vaccine. The CDR3 coding sequence is TGTGCCAGCAGCCAGCGGGGCCCCTATGGCTACACCTTC. Encoded protein: CASSQRGPYGYTF. Full variable domain (missing parts from reference TRBV11-1 and TRBJ1-2): EAEVAQSPRYKITEKSQAVAFWCDPISGHATLYWYRQILGQGPELLVQFQDESVVDDSQLPKDRFSAERLKGVDSTLKIQPAELGDSAMYLCASSQRGPYGYTFGSGTRLTVV.